The clone carrying this T cell receptor beta chain was recorded a few times. The CDR3 is made up of 15 amino acids. V was clipped by 6 bases and J by 1 base, with 17 bases between them. Germline CDR1 reads SQVTM; CDR2 reads ANQGSEA. Template was bulk tumor genomic DNA, about 600 ng per sample. Several spatially distant biopsies were obtained per primary tumor intraoperatively. Patients with untreated, newly diagnosed non-small cell lung cancer underwent curative surgery. Each donor was a newly diagnosed non-small cell lung cancer patient undergoing surgery with curative intent. CDR3 of TCR beta was amplified by multiplex PCR that used 32 V and 13 J primers. TCRdb itself ran the multiplex PCR reads through MiXCR, one entry per CDR3 protein. Of about 3,300 distinct CDR3 sequences listed, roughly 51% are singletons. These data originate in a study of immune heterogeneity within non-small cell lung tumors.

What was sequenced was lung tumor tissue. The chain has TRBV29-1 and TRBJ2-3; possibly TRBD2 for D (5 bases). The TCR originated in a man in his fifties or sixties with non-small cell lung cancer. This CDR3 is CSVERGNSGTDTQYF. The CDR3 nucleotides read TGCAGCGTCGAACGGGGTAATAGCGGCACAGATACGCAGTATTTT.